This TCR beta chain was sequenced during a study of T cell changes during pregnancy in multiple sclerosis (dated by TCRdb to the late 2010s). Regarding the research as a whole: The study examined how the T cell repertoire changed over the course of pregnancy in women with multiple sclerosis.

Regarding this clone: What antigen it recognizes has not been identified. Per-nucleotide qualities are absent, and no much larger clonotype sits a single base away.

V and J are truncated by 3 bases and 5 bases respectively, leaving an intervening sequence of 10 bases. Taken from the germline V gene, the CDR1 and CDR2 loops are MNHNS and SASEGT. Spanning cysteine to phenylalanine, the CDR3 consists of 14 amino acids. Kept here is only the CDR3 DNA, which spans 42 bases and is read in frame from base 1. The library was prepared using the immunoSEQ multiplex PCR assay. Not all clones reach the TCRdb copy of this immuneACCESS table, which keeps in-frame sequences only. Checked studies attribute under half of the gap to unresolved V genes and leave the rest unexplained. The sample table holds around 35,000 clones, of which 90% to 95% were seen once. The ten largest clones add up to approximately 0.44% of the sample.

Recombination linked TRBV6-1 to TRBJ1-4; the D gene lacks a confident call. The source of this sequence is a female donor in good health, enrolled as a control in a pregnancy study. The sample was CD4+ T cells from peripheral blood mononuclear cells, taken in the third trimester of pregnancy. The DNA reads as follows: TGTGCCAGCAGTGAGCCAAGAGGGAATGAAAAACTGTTTTTT. Protein translation: CASSEPRGNEKLFF.